This T cell receptor beta chain was obtained from a study of PD-1 blockade in classical Hodgkin lymphoma. Sample time point: cycle 4 day 1 (C4D1), after 6 weeks of nivolumab. Each and every patient relapsed after autologous stem cell transplantation, and patients got differing brentuximab vedotin exposure. The germline V gene has CDR1 KGHSH and CDR2 LQKENI. Trimming pared 1 base from V and 2 bases from J, leaving 9 bases between. The CDR3 sequence is 15 residues long. Some clones are missing from TCRdb's copy, which holds only in-frame ones; the method was immunoSEQ multiplex PCR. The sample holds about 25,000 clones; 72% are singletons and the top ten take approximately 30%. The table lists this clone with a count of one. Its antigen is undetermined. Study-wide points: Complete responders possessed baseline diversity comparable to newly diagnosed patients.

The source is a human donor with classical Hodgkin lymphoma. This sequence joins TRBV18 and TRBJ1-3, with D tentatively TRBD1 (5 bases). The sequencing here drew on peripheral blood mononuclear cells (PBMCs), taken before the fourth cycle of nivolumab. CDR3: CASSPLQAAGNTIYF. The CDR3, as DNA: TGTGCCAGCTCACCACTACAGGCTGCTGGAAACACCATATATTTT.